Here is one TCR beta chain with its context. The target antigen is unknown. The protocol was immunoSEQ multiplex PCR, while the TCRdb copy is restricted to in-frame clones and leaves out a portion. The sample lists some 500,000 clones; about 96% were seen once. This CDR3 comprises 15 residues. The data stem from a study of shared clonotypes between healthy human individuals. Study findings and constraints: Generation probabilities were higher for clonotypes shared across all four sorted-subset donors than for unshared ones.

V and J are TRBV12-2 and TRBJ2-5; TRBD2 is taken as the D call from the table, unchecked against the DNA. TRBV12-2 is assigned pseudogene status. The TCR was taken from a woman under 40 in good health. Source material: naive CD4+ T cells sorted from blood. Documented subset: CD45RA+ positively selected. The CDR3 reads CASRLPQRTTETQYF. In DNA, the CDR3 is TGTGCAAGTCGCTTACCCCAGCGAACCACGGAGACCCAGTACTTC.